These 19 T cell receptor beta chains were all obtained from the same sample, sequenced in a study of T-cell reconstitution after alpha-beta-depleted transplantation in children. Unique molecular identifiers were incorporated when the TCRbeta library was constructed. TCRdb redid the calling of the PCR reads with MiXCR, one entry per CDR3 protein. The table includes some 120,000 distinct CDR3 sequences, about 9.4% detected once. This specimen consisted of PBMCs, obtained before TCRalphabeta/CD19-depleted stem cell transplant. Receptors originate from a boy younger than 10 with acute lymphoblastic leukemia, due to receive a stem cell transplant.

Many counts were recorded for this clonotype. The chain uses TRBV12-3 or TRBV12-4 and TRBJ2-5; D is possibly TRBD2 (5 bases). This CDR3 is 11 amino acids long. Trimming took 6 bases from V and 5 from J, leaving 7 bases between them. CDR3 loop: CASSPGETQYF. CDR3 coding DNA: TGTGCCAGCAGCCCGGGGGAGACCCAGTACTTC.

There are many counts of this clonotype. The gene calls are TRBV20-1 and TRBJ2-1, with TRBD1 as a possible D gene (5 bases). Germline V gene data show CDR1 as DFQATT and CDR2 as SNEGSKA (reference sequence). The CDR3 consists of 12 residues. The V gene lost 3 bases and the J gene lost 6 bases, with 9 bases spanning the gap. The CDR3 bases are TGCAGTGCTAGGGGGCAGAGCAATGAGCAGTTCTTC. Amino acid sequence: CSARGQSNEQFF.

The CDR3, as DNA: TGTGCCAGCAGCTCGGCCGGGGCGGGGCACAAAAACATTCAGTACTTC. Translation gives CASSSAGAGHKNIQYF. This chain connects TRBV27 to TRBJ2-4, with D perhaps matching TRBD2 (6 bases). The germline V gene encodes CDR1 MNHEY and CDR2 SMNVEV (reference sequence). CDR3 size: 16 residues. The germline V and J ends were trimmed by 6 bases and 3 bases, with 18 bases remaining between them.

This chain joins TRBV20-1 and TRBJ2-7; D is ambiguous. V was cut by 4 bases and J by 6 bases, with 13 bases left in between. CDR3 length: 12 residues. In germline, CDR1 is DFQATT, CDR2 SNEGSKA (reference sequence). CDR3 loop: CSANLQSLEQYF. CDR3 sequence (DNA): TGCAGTGCTAACCTTCAGTCCCTCGAGCAGTACTTC.

CDR3 DNA sequence: TGCAGCGTTGGGGGGGGACCCGGGGATACGCAGTATTTT. Amino acids: CSVGGGPGDTQYF. V gene TRBV29-1 combines with J gene TRBJ2-3; 7 bases fit TRBD2. J gave up 6 bases and V 4 bases, and 7 bases lay outside the gene matches. The germline V gene has CDR1 SQVTM and CDR2 ANQGSEA. CDR3 length: 13 residues.

CDR3 bases: TGTGCCAGCAGCCAAAGGGGGGAGCAGTTCTTC. Translating it yields CASSQRGEQFF. The chain is built from TRBV14 and TRBJ2-1; weak D call: TRBD1 (6 bases). V lost 2 bases to trimming and J lost 10 bases, with 6 bases between them. CDR3 size: 11 residues. Germline V gene lookup returns CDR1 SGHDN and CDR2 FVKESK.

The chain has TRBV5-5 and TRBJ2-7; TRBD2 agrees at 12 bases. The CDR3 loop spans 17 amino acids. J was trimmed by 1 base and V by 0 bases; bases with no gene match: 5. The V gene's germline CDR1 is SGHKS and CDR2 YYEKEE (reference sequence). The CDR3 loop is CASSLELAGGGSYEQYF. CDR3 coding DNA: TGTGCCAGCAGCTTGGAGCTAGCGGGAGGGGGGTCCTACGAGCAGTACTTC.

This chain connects TRBV5-1 to TRBJ2-7; 13 nucleotides agree with TRBD2. The CDR3 totals 19 residues. Germline V gene lookup returns CDR1 SGHRS and CDR2 YFSETQ. V was clipped by 4 bases and J by 3 bases; unmatched bases: 16. The CDR3 DNA follows: TGCGCCAGCAGCGAGACAGGGGGACTAGCGGGACGACAAATCTACGAGCAGTACTTC. Translated, it gives CASSETGGLAGRQIYEQYF.

This clonotype was seen a few times. The rearrangement links TRBV24-1 to TRBJ2-2, with 7 bases that match TRBD2. The junction had 7 bases not matched to a gene; V was cut back by 2 bases and J by 5 bases. The CDR3 is made up of 16 amino acids. Looked up from germline, CDR1 is KGHDR and CDR2 is SFDVKD. The CDR3 bases are TGTGCCACCAGTGATTACGGCGGGAGTAGGACCGGGGAGCTGTTTTTT. Its protein is CATSDYGGSRTGELFF.

This clonotype was recorded a few times. The chain is built from TRBV7-9 and TRBJ2-7, with 11 bases fitting TRBD2. Losses at the gene ends were 4 bases for V and 2 bases for J; bases not matched to a gene: 10. The germline CDR1 and CDR2 sequences are SEHNR and FQNEAQ (reference sequence). The CDR3 runs to 17 residues. CDR3 DNA sequence: TGTGCCAGCAGCTCGGGACTAGCGGCTTCTTTAACCTACGAGCAGTACTTC. Its translation is CASSSGLAASLTYEQYF.

The genes are TRBV15 and TRBJ2-1; 15 bases map to TRBD2. Germline lookup yields CDR1 LNHNV and CDR2 YYDKDF (reference sequence). The junction had 4 bases not matched to a gene; V was cut back by 0 bases and J by 10 bases. The length of the CDR3 is 16 residues. In DNA form, the CDR3 reads TGTGCCACCAGCAGAGATTGGACTAGCGGGAGGGTCGAGCAGTTCTTC. Translated, it gives CATSRDWTSGRVEQFF. The full variable domain, its missing parts supplied by reference TRBV15 and TRBJ2-1, is DAMVIQNPRYQVTQFGKPVTLSCSQTLNHNVMYWYQQKSSQAPKLLFHYYDKDFNNEADTPDNFQSRRPNTSFCFLDIRSPGLGDTAMYLCATSRDWTSGRVEQFFGPGTRLTVL.

The sample holds a few counts of this clonotype. The CDR3 loop reads CASSLAPPGRGSSPYGYTF. CDR3 nucleotides: TGCGCCAGCAGCTTGGCCCCCCCCGGCAGGGGATCTTCGCCCTATGGCTACACCTTC. The chain recombines TRBV5-1 with TRBJ1-2; perhaps TRBD1 as D (6 bases). Germline values: CDR1 SGHRS, CDR2 YFSETQ. This CDR3 is built from 19 residues. Between the trimmed V and J ends, which lost 0 bases and 4 bases, there was a span of 25 bases.

This clonotype has at least ten counts. This sequence joins TRBV7-9 and TRBJ2-5; D is undetermined. V lost 2 bases and J lost 2, with 6 bases in between. CDR1 SEHNR and CDR2 FQNEAQ come from the germline V gene (reference sequence). This CDR3 has 13 amino acids. CDR3: CASSLMGQETQYF. Written as DNA, the CDR3 is TGTGCCAGCAGCTTAATGGGACAAGAGACCCAGTACTTC.

At least ten counts were recorded for this clonotype. The genes are TRBV5-1 and TRBJ2-7; 7 nucleotides line up with TRBD1. Germline CDR1 and CDR2: SGHRS and YFSETQ. Unmatched junction bases numbered 5, after V lost 2 bases and J lost 0 bases. This CDR3 spans 15 amino acids. The CDR3 DNA follows: TGCGCCAGCAGCTTCCGACAGGGAATCTCCTACGAGCAGTACTTC. Amino acid sequence: CASSFRQGISYEQYF.

On this clonotype itself: A read error is possible here, since a much larger clone lies one base away. The chain couples TRBV5-1 to TRBJ2-2; tentatively, D is TRBD2 (6 bases). This CDR3 is built from 15 residues. The V gene's germline CDR1 is SGHRS and CDR2 YFSETQ. The DNA for the CDR3 is TGCGCCAGCAGCTTGGCGTCAGAAAACACCGGGGAGGTGTTTTTT. This sequence encodes CASSLASENTGEVFF.

This clonotype was seen repeatedly, ten times or more. V usage is TRBV7-9 and J usage is TRBJ2-1; 12 positions match TRBD2. The CDR3 contains 16 residues. CDR1 and CDR2 (germline): SEHNR, FQNEAQ (reference sequence). After removal of 5 bases from V and 9 bases from J, the junction contained 11 bases not matched to a gene. The CDR3 reads CASSRGLRLAGAEQFF. Here the CDR3 DNA reads TGTGCCAGCAGCCGGGGACTCAGACTAGCGGGAGCTGAGCAGTTCTTC. Drawing the rest from reference TRBV7-9 and TRBJ2-1, the complete variable domain is DTGVSQNPRHKITKRGQNVTFRCDPISEHNRLYWYRQTLGQGPEFLTYFQNEAQLEKSRLLSDRFSAERPKGSFSTLEIQRTEQGDSAMYLCASSRGLRLAGAEQFFGPGTRLTVL.

This rearrangement joins TRBV20-1 to TRBJ1-5; D unclear. The ends were cut back, 6 bases at V and 2 bases at J, with 11 bases in the middle. In germline, CDR1 is DFQATT, CDR2 SNEGSKA (reference sequence). The CDR3 has 13 residues. CDR3 sequence: CSAGLSGNQPQHF. CDR3 in DNA: TGCAGTGCCGGACTTAGTGGCAATCAGCCCCAGCATTTT.

The V and J genes are TRBV5-1 and TRBJ2-2; D might be TRBD2 (5 bases). The CDR3 extends over 15 amino acids. Trimming removed 1 base from V and 1 base from J, with 8 bases in between. CDR1 SGHRS and CDR2 YFSETQ come from the germline V gene. The CDR3 DNA reads as TGCGCCAGCAGCTTGCACGGGGAGAACACCGGGGAGCTGTTTTTT. Its protein product is CASSLHGENTGELFF.

The chain employs TRBV20-1 and TRBJ1-6; D is unresolved. CDR3 size: 13 residues. In germline, CDR1 is DFQATT, CDR2 SNEGSKA (reference sequence). V was shortened by 3 bases and J by 7 bases, with 10 bases between the two germline ends. The CDR3 is CSASSGYNSPLHF. In nucleotides, the CDR3 is TGCAGTGCTAGTTCCGGTTACAATTCACCCCTCCACTTT.